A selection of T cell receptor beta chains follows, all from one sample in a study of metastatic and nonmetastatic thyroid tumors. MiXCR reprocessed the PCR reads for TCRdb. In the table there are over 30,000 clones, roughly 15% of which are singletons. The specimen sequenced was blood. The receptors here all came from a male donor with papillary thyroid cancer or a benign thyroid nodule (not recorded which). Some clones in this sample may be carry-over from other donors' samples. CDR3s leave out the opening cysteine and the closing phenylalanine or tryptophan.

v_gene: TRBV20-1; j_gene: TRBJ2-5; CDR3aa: SARPIIYQY
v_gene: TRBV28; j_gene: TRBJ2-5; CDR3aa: ASSFGETQY
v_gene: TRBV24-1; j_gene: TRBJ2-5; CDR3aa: ATSTGLAGVETQY
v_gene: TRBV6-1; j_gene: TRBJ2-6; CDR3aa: ASSVTASYTYSGANVLT
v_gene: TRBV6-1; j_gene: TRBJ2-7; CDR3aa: ASSTGYHEHY
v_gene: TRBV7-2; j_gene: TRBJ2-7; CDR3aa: ASSLRRRVSYEQY
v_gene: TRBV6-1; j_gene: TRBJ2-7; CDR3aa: ASSEGTGGYEQY
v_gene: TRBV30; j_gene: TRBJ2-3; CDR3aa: AWSVGLGGGRDTQY
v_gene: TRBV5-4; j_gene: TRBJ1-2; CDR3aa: ASTAGTGNYGYT
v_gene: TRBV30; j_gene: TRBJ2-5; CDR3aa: AWSRYGLRGETQY
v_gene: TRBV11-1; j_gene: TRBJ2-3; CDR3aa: ASSLVSSGRAGDTQY
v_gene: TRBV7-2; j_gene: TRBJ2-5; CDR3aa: ASSGSGNQETQY
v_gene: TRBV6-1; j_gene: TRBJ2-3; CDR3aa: ASSVGDGYTDTQY
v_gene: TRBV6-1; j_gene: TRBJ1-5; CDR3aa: ASSENFFQPQH
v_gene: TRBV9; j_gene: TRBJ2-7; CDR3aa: ASSVEGGSSSYEQY
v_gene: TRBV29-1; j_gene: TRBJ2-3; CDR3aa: SVDLAGADTQY
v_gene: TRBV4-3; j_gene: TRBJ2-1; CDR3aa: ASSQATSGGQF
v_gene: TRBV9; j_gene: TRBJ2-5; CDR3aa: ASSVGTSGAGETQY
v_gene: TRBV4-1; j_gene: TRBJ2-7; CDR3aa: ASSQADLGSGRNEQY
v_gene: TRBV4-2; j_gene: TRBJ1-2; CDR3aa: ASSEQGAYGYT
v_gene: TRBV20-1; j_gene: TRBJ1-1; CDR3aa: SAVRGGTEAF
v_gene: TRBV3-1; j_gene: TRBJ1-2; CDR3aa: ASSPGQGYGYT
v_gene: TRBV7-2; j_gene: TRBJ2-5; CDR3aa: ASSDRLIQETQY
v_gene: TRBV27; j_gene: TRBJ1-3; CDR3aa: ASRAAGVRNTIY
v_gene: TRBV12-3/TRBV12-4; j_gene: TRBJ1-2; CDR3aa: ASSLKRFNGYT
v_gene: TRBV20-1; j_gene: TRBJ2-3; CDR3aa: SATSFLPASDTQY
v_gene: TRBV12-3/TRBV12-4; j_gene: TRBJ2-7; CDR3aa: ASSLGFIPEEQY
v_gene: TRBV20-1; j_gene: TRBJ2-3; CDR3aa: SAKATDTQY
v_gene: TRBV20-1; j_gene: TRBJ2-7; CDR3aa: SAREGSGSSYEQY
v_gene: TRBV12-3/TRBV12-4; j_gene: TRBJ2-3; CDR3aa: ASSVRGASTDTQY
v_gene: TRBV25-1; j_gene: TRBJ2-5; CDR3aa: ASSEFGEEQETQY
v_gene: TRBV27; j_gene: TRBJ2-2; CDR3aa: ASILRRIVPGELF
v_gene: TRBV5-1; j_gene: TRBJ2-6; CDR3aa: ASSFTGDSGANVLT
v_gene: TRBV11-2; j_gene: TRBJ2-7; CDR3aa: ASSPLLAGGPYEQY
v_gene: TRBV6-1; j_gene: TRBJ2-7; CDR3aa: ASGIQVGYEQY
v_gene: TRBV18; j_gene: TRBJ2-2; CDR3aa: ASSIPGGAGELF
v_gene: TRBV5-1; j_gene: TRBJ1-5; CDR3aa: ANSLGPRAAGHQPQH
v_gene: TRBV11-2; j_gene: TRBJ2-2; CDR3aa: ASSRGASFTGELF
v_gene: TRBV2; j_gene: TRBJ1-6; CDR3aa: ASKGEQGVKPLH
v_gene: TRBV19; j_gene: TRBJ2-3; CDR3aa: ASSINLVGDTQY
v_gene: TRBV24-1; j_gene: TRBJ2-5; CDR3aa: ATSDGTVQETQY